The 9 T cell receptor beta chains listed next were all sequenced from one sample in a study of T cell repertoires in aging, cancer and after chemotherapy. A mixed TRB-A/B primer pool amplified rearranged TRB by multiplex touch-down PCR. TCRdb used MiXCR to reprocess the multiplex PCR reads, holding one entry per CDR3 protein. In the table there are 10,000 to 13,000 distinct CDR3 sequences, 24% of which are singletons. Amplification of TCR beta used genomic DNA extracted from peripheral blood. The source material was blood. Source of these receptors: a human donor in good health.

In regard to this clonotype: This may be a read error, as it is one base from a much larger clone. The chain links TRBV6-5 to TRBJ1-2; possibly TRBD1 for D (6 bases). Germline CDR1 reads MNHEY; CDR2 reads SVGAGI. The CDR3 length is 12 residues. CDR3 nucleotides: TGTGACAGCAGTCGAGTGGTTACAGGGCCAACCTTC. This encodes CDSSRVVTGPTF.

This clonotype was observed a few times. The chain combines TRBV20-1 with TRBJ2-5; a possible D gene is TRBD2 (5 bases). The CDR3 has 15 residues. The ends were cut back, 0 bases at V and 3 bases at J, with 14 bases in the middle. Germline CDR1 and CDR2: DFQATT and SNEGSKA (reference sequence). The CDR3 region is CSARDSAAGKETQYF. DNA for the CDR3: TGCAGTGCTAGAGATTCGGCGGCCGGGAAAGAGACCCAGTACTTC.

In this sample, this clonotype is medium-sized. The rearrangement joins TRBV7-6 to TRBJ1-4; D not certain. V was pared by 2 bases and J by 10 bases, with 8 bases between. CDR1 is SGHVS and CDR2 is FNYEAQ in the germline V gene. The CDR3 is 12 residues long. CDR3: CASSLITGKLFF. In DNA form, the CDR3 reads TGTGCCAGCAGCTTAATTACCGGAAAACTGTTTTTT.

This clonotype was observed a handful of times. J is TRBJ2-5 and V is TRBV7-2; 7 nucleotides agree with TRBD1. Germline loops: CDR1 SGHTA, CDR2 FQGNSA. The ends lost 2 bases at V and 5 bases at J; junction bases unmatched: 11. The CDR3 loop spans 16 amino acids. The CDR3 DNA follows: TGTGCCAGCAGCTTACAAAGGTCCACCAGGGGGGAGACCCAGTACTTC. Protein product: CASSLQRSTRGETQYF.

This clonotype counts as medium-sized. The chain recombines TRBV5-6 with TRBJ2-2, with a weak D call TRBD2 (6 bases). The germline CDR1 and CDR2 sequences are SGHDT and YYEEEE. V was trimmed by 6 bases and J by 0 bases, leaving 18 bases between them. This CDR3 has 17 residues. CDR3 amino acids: CASTSLGGVTNTGELFF. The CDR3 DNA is TGTGCCAGCACCTCCTTGGGCGGGGTGACGAACACCGGGGAGCTGTTTTTT.

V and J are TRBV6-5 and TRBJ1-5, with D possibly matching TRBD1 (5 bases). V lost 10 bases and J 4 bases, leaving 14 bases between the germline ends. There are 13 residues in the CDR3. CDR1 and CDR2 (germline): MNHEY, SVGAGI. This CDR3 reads CAIKARDNQPQHF. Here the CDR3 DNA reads TGTGCCATCAAGGCCAGGGATAATCAGCCCCAGCATTTT.

CDR3 nucleotide sequence: TGTGCCAGCAGTTACTCAGCGGTGAACACTGAAGCTTTCTTT. Translation: CASSYSAVNTEAFF. V is TRBV6-5 and J is TRBJ1-1; no clear D gene. This CDR3 is 14 amino acids long. Germline CDR1 reads MNHEY; CDR2 reads SVGAGI. With 0 bases removed from V and 0 bases from J, the gap between germline ends came to 5 bases.

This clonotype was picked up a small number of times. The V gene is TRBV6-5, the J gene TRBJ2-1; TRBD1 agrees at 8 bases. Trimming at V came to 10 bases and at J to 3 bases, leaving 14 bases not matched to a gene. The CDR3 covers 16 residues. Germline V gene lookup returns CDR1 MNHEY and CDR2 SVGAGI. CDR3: CATPKQHRGDYNEQFF. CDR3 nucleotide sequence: TGTGCCACCCCAAAACAACACAGGGGGGACTACAATGAGCAGTTCTTC.

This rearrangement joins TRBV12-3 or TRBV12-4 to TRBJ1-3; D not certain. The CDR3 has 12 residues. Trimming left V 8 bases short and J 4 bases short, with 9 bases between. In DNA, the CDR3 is TGTGCCAGCCAAGGGAGAGGAAACACCATATATTTT. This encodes CASQGRGNTIYF.